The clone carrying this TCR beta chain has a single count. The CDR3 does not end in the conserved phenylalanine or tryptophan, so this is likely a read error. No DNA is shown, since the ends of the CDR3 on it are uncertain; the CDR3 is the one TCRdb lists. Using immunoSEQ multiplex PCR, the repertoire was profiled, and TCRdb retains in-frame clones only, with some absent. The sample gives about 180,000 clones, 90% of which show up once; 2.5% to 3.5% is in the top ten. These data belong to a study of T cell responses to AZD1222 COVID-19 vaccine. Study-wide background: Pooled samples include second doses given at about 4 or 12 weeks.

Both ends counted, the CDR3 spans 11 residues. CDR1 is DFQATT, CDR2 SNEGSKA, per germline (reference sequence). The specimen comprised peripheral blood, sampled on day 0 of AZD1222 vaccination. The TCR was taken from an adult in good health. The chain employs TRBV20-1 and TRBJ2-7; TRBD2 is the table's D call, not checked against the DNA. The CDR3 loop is CSDGGLAGSLG.